What follows is one TCR beta chain and its context. No antigen is known for it. The entry originates in a study of vaccination and CD4 T cells after COVID-19. About the research overall: A CEFX pool, an HIV-1 Nef pool, or else no peptide went into the control cultures. Notes on the study in general: Median SARS-CoV-2-reactive clonotype numbers rose nonsignificantly, about 20 to 40.

The treatment: approximately 10-day PBMC culture with coronavirus spike peptide pools or control peptides (ViraFEST assay). Under the ViraFEST approach, antigen-specific T cells were expanded with peptide pools and TCRs subsequently sequenced. V gave up 5 bases and J gave up 5 bases; unmatched junction bases: 13. CDR3 length equals 17 residues. Germline V CDR1 and CDR2: MNHNS, SASEGT. Cultured CD4+ T-cell DNA underwent Oncomine TCR Beta short-read sequencing. TCRdb analysed the PCR reads with MiXCR anew, one entry per CDR3 protein. The sample lists fewer than 16,000 distinct CDR3 sequences, approximately 53% seen once, with about 9.4% in the top ten.

The chain recombines TRBV6-1 with TRBJ2-1; 9 nucleotides align to TRBD1. The receptor was isolated from a human donor who had recovered from COVID-19. Sequencing input: CD4+ T cells from blood, cultured in vitro. This CDR3 is CASSPQFDRGSHNEQFF. Written as DNA, the CDR3 is TGTGCCAGCAGTCCCCAATTCGACAGGGGGAGCCACAATGAGCAGTTCTTC.